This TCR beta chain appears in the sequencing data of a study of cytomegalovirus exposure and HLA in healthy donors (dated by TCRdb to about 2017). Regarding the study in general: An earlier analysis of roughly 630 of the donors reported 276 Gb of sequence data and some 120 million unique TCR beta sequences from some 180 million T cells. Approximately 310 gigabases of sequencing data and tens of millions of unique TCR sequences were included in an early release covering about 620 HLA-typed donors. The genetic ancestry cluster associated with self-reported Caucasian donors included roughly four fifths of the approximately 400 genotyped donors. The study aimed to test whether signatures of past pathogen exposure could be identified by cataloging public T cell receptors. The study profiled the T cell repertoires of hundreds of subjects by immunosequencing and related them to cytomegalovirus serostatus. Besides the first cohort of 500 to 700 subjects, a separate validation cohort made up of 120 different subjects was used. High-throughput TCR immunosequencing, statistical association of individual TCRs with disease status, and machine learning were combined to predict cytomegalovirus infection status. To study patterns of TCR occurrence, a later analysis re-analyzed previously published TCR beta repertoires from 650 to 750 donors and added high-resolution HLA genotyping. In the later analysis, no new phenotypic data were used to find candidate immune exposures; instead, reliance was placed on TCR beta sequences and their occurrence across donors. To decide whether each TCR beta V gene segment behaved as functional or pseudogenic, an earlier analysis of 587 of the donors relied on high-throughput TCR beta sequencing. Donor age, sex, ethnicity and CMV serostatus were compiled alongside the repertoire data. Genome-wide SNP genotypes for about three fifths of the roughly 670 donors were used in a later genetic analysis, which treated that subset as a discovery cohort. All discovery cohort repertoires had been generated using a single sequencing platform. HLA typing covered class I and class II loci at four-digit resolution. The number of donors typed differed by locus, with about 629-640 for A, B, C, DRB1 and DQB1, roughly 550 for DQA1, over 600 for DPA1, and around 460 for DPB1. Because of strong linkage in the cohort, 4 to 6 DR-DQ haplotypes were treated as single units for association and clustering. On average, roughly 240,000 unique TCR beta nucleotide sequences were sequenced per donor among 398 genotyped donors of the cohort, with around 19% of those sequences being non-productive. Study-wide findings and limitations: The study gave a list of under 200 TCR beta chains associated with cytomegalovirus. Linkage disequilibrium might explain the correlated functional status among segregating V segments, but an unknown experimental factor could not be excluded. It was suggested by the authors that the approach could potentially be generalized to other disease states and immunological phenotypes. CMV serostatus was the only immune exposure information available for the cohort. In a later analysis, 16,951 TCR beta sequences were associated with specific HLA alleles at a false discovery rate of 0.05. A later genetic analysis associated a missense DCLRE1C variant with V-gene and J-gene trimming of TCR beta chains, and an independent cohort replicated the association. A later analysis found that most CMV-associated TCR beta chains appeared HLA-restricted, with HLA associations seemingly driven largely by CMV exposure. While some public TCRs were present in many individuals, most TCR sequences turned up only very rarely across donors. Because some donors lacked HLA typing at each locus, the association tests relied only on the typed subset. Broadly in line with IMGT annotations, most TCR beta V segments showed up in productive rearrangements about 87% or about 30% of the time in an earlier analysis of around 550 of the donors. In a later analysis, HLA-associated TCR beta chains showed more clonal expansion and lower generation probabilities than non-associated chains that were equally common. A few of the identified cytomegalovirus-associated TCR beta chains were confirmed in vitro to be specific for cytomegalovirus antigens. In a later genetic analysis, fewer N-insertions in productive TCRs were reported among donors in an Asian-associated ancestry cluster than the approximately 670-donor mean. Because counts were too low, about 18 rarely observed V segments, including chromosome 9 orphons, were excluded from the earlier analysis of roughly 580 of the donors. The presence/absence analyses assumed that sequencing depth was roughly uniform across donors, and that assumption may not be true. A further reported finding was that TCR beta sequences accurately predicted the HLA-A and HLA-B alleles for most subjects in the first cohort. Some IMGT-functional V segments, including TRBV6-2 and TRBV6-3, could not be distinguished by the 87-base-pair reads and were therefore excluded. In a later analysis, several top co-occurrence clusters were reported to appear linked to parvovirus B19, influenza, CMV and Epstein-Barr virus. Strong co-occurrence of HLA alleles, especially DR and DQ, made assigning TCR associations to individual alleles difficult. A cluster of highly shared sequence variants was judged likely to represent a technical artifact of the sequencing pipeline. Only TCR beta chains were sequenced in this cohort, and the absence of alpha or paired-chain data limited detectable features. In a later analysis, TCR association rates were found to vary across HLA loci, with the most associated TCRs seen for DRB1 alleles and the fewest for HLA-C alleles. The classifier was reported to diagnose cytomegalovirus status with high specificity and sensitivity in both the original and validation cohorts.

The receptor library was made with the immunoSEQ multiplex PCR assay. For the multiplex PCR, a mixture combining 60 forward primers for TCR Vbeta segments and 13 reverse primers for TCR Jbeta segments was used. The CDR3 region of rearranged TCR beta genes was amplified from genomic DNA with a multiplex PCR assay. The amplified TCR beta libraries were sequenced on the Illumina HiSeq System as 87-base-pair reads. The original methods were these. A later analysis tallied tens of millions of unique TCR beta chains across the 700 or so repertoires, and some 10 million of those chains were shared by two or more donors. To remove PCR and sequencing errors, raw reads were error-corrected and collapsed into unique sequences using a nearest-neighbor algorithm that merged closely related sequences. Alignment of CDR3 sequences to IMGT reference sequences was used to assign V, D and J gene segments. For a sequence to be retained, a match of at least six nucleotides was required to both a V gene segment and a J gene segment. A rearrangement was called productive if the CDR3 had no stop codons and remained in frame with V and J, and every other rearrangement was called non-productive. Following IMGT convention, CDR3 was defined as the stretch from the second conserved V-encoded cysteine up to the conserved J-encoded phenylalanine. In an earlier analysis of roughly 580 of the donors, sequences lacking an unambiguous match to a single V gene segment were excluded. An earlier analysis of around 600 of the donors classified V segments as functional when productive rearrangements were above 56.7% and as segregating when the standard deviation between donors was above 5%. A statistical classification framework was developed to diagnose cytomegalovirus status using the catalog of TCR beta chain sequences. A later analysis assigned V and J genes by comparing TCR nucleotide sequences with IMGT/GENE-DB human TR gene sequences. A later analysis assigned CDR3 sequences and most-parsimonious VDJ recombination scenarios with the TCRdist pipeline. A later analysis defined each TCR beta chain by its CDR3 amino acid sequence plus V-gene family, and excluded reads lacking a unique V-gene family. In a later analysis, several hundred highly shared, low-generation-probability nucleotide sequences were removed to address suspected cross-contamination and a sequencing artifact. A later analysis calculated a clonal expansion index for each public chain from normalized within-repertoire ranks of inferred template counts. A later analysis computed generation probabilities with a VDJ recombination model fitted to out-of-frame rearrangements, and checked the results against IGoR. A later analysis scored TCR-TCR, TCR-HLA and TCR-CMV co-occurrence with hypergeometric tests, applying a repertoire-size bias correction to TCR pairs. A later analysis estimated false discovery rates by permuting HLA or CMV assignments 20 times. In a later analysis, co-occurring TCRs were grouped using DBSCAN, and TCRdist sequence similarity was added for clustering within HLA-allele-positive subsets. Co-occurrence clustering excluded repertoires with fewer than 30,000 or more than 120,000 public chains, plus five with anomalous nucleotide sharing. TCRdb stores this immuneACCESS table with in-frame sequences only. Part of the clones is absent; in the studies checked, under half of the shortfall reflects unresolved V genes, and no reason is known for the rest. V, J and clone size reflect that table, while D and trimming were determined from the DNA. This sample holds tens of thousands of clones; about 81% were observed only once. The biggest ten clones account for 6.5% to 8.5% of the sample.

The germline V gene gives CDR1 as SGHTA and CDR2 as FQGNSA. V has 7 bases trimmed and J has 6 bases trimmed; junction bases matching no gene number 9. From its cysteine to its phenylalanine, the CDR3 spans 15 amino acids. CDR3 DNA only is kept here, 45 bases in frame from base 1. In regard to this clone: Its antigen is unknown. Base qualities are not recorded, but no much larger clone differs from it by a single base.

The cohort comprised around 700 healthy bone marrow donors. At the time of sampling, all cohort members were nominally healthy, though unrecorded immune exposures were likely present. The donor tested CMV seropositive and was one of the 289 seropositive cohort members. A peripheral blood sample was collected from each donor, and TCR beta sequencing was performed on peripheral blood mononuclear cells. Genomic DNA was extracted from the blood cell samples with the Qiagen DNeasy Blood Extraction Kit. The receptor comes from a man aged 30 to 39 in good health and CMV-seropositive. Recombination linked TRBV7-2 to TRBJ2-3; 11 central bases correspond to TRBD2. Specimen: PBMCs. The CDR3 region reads CASTPGLAVVDTQYF. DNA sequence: TGTGCCAGCACGCCGGGACTAGCGGTCGTCGATACGCAGTATTTT.